The 12 T cell receptor beta chains given below trace back to one sample, sequenced in a study of T cell responses to AZD1222 COVID-19 vaccine. This table comes from immunoSEQ multiplex PCR, and its TCRdb copy is limited to in-frame clones, with some not included. The sample includes over 100,000 clones, around 87% of them seen just once. Material: peripheral blood, obtained 28 days after the second AZD1222 dose. These receptors all stem from an adult who received the AZD1222 COVID-19 vaccine.

The chain has TRBV2 and TRBJ1-3; TRBD1 might be the D (6 bases). This CDR3 spans 14 amino acids. The germline V gene encodes CDR1 SNHLY and CDR2 FYNNEI. Between the trimmed V and J ends, which lost 6 bases and 0 bases, there was a span of 9 bases. In DNA, the CDR3 is TGTGCCAGCAGACTCAGGGGCTCTGGAAACACCATATATTTT. It codes for CASRLRGSGNTIYF.

The J gene is TRBJ2-7, the V gene TRBV4-2; 9 positions match TRBD2. In germline, CDR1 is LGHNA, CDR2 YNFKEQ. V lost 0 bases to trimming and J lost 3 bases; unmatched junction nucleotides: 0. CDR3 length: 14 residues. The CDR3 sequence is CASSQDSGGYEQYF. CDR3 in DNA: TGTGCCAGCAGCCAAGATAGCGGGGGCTACGAGCAGTACTTC.

The chain combines TRBV24-1 with TRBJ2-1; TRBD2 matches 8 bases. Trimming took 8 bases from V and 7 from J; bases not matched to a gene: 9. The CDR3 spans 14 residues. The germline V gene encodes CDR1 KGHDR and CDR2 SFDVKD. CDR3 nucleotides: TGTGCCACCACGTCAGCTAGCGGGTTAAATGAGCAGTTCTTC. Translated, it gives CATTSASGLNEQFF.

The V gene is TRBV7-9, the J gene TRBJ2-1; 9 positions match TRBD1. Germline CDR1 reads SEHNR; CDR2 reads FQNEAQ (reference sequence). The J segment lost 0 bases and the V segment lost 5 bases, leaving 14 bases of the junction unmatched. The CDR3 spans 19 residues. This CDR3 is CASSPYLWTGVSSYNEQFF. Here the CDR3 DNA reads TGTGCCAGCAGCCCGTACCTTTGGACAGGGGTTAGCTCCTACAATGAGCAGTTCTTC.

The CDR3 spells CASSPTSGEYEQYF. In nucleotides, the CDR3 is TGCGCCAGCAGCCCGACTAGCGGGGAGTACGAGCAGTACTTC. This chain uses TRBV10-2 with TRBJ2-7; 11 nucleotides match TRBD2. This CDR3 contains 14 residues. After removal of 6 bases from V and 4 bases from J, the junction contained 5 bases not matched to a gene. CDR1 and CDR2 (germline): WSHSY, SAAADI.

The chain recombines TRBV7-3 with TRBJ2-3, with 9 bases fitting TRBD2. Trimming removed 5 bases from V and 2 bases from J; junction bases left unmatched: 5. CDR1 and CDR2 (germline): SGHTA, FQGTGA. This CDR3 is 15 amino acids long. The CDR3 coding sequence is TGTGCCAGCAGCATAGCGGGAGCGTCCACAGATACGCAGTATTTT. Its translation is CASSIAGASTDTQYF.

J is TRBJ1-3 and V is TRBV30; D ambiguous. This CDR3 has 14 residues. The germline CDR1 and CDR2 sequences are GTSNPN and SVGIG (reference sequence). The germline V and J ends were trimmed by 0 bases and 3 bases, with 9 bases remaining between them. CDR3 in DNA: TGTGCCTGGAGTGTAGGCGATGATGGAAACACCATATATTTT. This sequence encodes CAWSVGDDGNTIYF.

The rearrangement links TRBV19 to TRBJ1-3; 11 positions match TRBD1. J was trimmed by 4 bases and V by 4 bases; bases with no gene match: 3. The CDR3 is 15 amino acids. Germline lookup yields CDR1 LNHDA and CDR2 SQIVND (reference sequence). CDR3 sequence: CASSRGQGAGNTIYF. CDR3 bases: TGTGCCAGTAGTAGAGGACAGGGGGCCGGAAACACCATATATTTT.

The rearrangement joins TRBV7-8 to TRBJ1-4; TRBD1 aligns across 10 bases. CDR3 length: 15 residues. V lost 5 bases and J lost 8; bases outside the gene matches: 8. CDR1 SGHVS and CDR2 FQNEAQ come from the germline V gene. The CDR3 loop reads CASSIRQGAGEKLFF. CDR3 coding DNA: TGTGCCAGCAGCATCCGACAGGGGGCAGGAGAAAAACTGTTTTTT.

This rearrangement joins TRBV29-1 to TRBJ1-2; maybe TRBD1 (6 bases). Per germline, CDR1 SQVTM and CDR2 ANQGSEA. This CDR3 comprises 13 residues. V was shortened by 5 bases and J by 4 bases, with 14 bases between the two germline ends. This CDR3 is CSVHREEIYGYTF. The CDR3 nucleotides are TGCAGCGTTCACAGGGAAGAGATCTATGGCTACACCTTC.

The chain combines TRBV7-2 with TRBJ1-3, with D possibly TRBD1 on 6 matching bases. The CDR3 loop spans 14 amino acids. Trimming stripped 5 bases from V and 8 bases from J, with 16 bases between. CDR1 and CDR2 from the germline V gene are SGHTA and FQGNSA. The CDR3 region is CASSPRQERDTIYF. As DNA, the CDR3 is TGTGCCAGCAGCCCGCGACAGGAAAGGGACACCATATATTTT.

The chain employs TRBV10-3 and TRBJ2-2; no clear D gene. Germline V lookup: CDR1 ENHRY, CDR2 SYGVKD. This CDR3 comprises 13 residues. Trimming removed 11 bases at V and 1 base at J, with 11 bases between. The CDR3, as DNA: TGTGCCCTCACAGTCGGGAACACCGGGGAGCTGTTTTTT. Its protein product is CALTVGNTGELFF.